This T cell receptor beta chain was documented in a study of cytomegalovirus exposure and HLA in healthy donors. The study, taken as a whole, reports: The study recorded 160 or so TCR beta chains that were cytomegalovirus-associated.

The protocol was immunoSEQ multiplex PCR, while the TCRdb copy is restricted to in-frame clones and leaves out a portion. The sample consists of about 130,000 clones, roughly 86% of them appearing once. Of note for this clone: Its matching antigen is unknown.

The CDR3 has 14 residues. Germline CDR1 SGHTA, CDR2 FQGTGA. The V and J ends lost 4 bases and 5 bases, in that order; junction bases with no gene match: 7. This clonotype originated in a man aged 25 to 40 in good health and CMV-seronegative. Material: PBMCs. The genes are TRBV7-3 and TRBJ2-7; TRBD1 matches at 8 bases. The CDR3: CASSSTGVMDEQYF. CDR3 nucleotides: TGTGCCAGCAGCTCGACAGGGGTTATGGACGAGCAGTACTTC.